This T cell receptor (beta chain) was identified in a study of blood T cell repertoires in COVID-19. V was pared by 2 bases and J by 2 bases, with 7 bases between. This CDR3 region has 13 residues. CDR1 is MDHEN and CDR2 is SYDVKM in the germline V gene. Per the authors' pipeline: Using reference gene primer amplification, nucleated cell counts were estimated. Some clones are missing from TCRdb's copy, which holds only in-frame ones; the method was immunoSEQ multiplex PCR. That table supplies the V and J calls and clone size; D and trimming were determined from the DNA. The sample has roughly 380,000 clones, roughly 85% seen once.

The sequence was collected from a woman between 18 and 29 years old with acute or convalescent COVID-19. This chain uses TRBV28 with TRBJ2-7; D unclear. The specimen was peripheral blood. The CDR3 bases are TGTGCCAGCAGTTTAATGCAGACCTACGAGCAGTACTTC. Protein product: CASSLMQTYEQYF.